This T cell receptor (beta chain) derives from a study of preoperative IRX-2 immunotherapy in early breast cancer. Per the germline V gene, CDR1 is MNHEY and CDR2 is SVGAGI. J lost 2 bases, V lost 7 bases, and 7 bases had no gene match. There are 15 residues in the CDR3. Treatment: preoperative locoregional IRX-2 cytokine immunotherapy. Preoperative locoregional IRX-2 cytokine immunotherapy was tested in the phase Ib source study. The method was immunoSEQ multiplex PCR; TCRdb's version includes in-frame clones alone and lacks a portion of them. The sample has 40,000 to 45,000 clones, approximately 95% seen once. This clone is a singleton in its sample.

This rearrangement joins TRBV6-5 to TRBJ2-7, with TRBD2 matching over 11 bases. Material: tumor tissue, obtained after IRX-2 immunotherapy. This clonotype was sampled from a human donor with breast cancer. The CDR3 reads CASMRATSGTYEQYF. For the CDR3, the DNA is TGTGCCAGCATGCGGGCGACTAGCGGGACCTACGAGCAGTACTTC.